Listed here are 17 T cell receptor beta chains from one sample, sequenced in a study of control samples from healthy donors and cancer patients. Only in-frame clones appear in the TCRdb table, and some are missing; sequencing was by immunoSEQ multiplex PCR. The sample lists approximately 100,000 clones, 90% occurring once. The sequenced sample consisted of blood. The receptors come from a human donor in good health. The donor label of this sample is uncertain.

The CDR3 protein is CASSYRQGAQPQHF. CDR3 DNA sequence: TGTGCCAGCAGTTACCGTCAGGGTGCTCAGCCCCAGCATTTT. The chain is built from TRBV6-2 or TRBV6-3 and TRBJ1-5, with D possibly matching TRBD1 (5 bases). Germline V lookup: CDR1 MNHEY, CDR2 SVGEGT. The CDR3 has 14 residues. With 2 bases removed from V and 6 bases from J, the gap between germline ends came to 11 bases.

CDR3 amino acids: CASSRGRLEAFF. CDR3 DNA: TGTGCCAGCAGCCGGGGACGACTTGAAGCTTTCTTT. The gene calls are TRBV7-9 and TRBJ1-1; a possible D gene is TRBD1 (5 bases). Deletions cut 5 bases from V and 7 bases from J, with 11 bases between. CDR3 size: 12 residues. The germline CDR1 and CDR2 sequences are SEHNR and FQNEAQ (reference sequence).

The chain carries TRBV10-3 and TRBJ2-3; 7 positions agree with TRBD1. The ends lost 2 bases at V and 2 bases at J; junction bases unmatched: 4. The CDR3 runs 15 residues. The germline CDR1 and CDR2 sequences are ENHRY and SYGVKD. The CDR3 protein is CAISEEDRITDTQYF. In nucleotides, the CDR3 is TGTGCCATCAGTGAGGAGGACAGGATCACAGATACGCAGTATTTT.

The chain is built from TRBV24-1 and TRBJ1-3, with TRBD1 as a possible D gene (6 bases). Germline CDR1 KGHDR, CDR2 SFDVKD. This CDR3 is 14 amino acids long. V dropped 2 bases and J dropped 4 bases, with 8 bases sitting between them. This CDR3 is CATSDSGQGNTIYF. DNA of the CDR3: TGTGCCACCAGTGATTCCGGACAGGGAAACACCATATATTTT.

The rearrangement uses TRBV10-3 and TRBJ2-6, with D perhaps TRBD2 (6 bases). Between the trimmed V and J ends, which lost 10 bases and 0 bases, there was a span of 13 bases. The CDR3 has 15 residues. In germline, CDR1 is ENHRY, CDR2 SYGVKD. The CDR3 DNA reads as TGTGCCACCAGCGGGTCGTTCTCTGGGGCCAACGTCCTGACTTTC. Translation: CATSGSFSGANVLTF.

V usage is TRBV6-5 and J usage is TRBJ2-5; D is unclear. Trimming took off 0 bases at V and 5 bases at J, with 10 bases between the two ends. The length of the CDR3 is 14 residues. Germline CDR1 and CDR2: MNHEY and SVGAGI. CDR3: CASSYSEILETQYF. In DNA form, the CDR3 reads TGTGCCAGCAGTTACTCGGAAATTTTGGAGACCCAGTACTTC.

This clone was found once. The chain links TRBV6-1 to TRBJ1-3, with D unresolved. V lost 2 bases and J lost 0, with 8 bases in between. Germline-derived CDR1 and CDR2 are MNHNS and SASEGT. This CDR3 contains 15 residues. The CDR3 DNA reads as TGTGCCAGCAGTGAAAGTCACAGCTCTGGAAACACCATATATTTT. Translation gives CASSESHSSGNTIYF.

The J gene is TRBJ1-2, the V gene TRBV24-1; D remains unclear. Trimming cost V 6 bases and J 3 bases, with 10 bases left between them. The CDR3 extends over 13 amino acids. Germline assignment: CDR1 KGHDR and CDR2 SFDVKD. The CDR3 is CATSKDVDYGYTF. The CDR3 DNA follows: TGTGCCACCAGTAAGGACGTGGACTATGGCTACACCTTC.

This clone has a handful of counts. This chain uses TRBV28 with TRBJ1-2, with TRBD1 identical over 9 bases. The CDR3 has 14 residues. V was pared by 6 bases and J by 5 bases, with 7 bases of the junction left unmatched. Germline loops: CDR1 MDHEN, CDR2 SYDVKM. CDR3 bases: TGTGCCAGCAGCCAGGACAGGGGATTTTATGGCTACACCTTC. Translated: CASSQDRGFYGYTF.

This clone was detected a few times. The chain employs TRBV6-6 and TRBJ1-2; tentatively, D is TRBD1 (5 bases). The ends were cut back, 8 bases at V and 8 bases at J, with 21 bases in the middle. The CDR3 loop spans 14 amino acids. In germline, CDR1 is MNHNY, CDR2 SVGAGI (reference sequence). The chain's CDR3 is CASQRGGDSGGYTF. The CDR3 DNA sequence: TGTGCCAGCCAAAGGGGCGGAGACTCGGGAGGCTACACCTTC.

The J gene is TRBJ1-6, the V gene TRBV9; no reliable D call. The V gene's germline CDR1 is SGDLS and CDR2 YYNGEE. V was trimmed by 0 bases and J by 10 bases, leaving 14 bases between them. The CDR3 is 15 amino acids. The CDR3 spells CASSVDQRPGSPLHF. The DNA of the CDR3 is TGTGCCAGCAGCGTAGATCAGCGTCCGGGATCACCCCTCCACTTT.

The J gene is TRBJ1-1, the V gene TRBV19; TRBD1 might be the D (6 bases). The CDR3 contains 14 residues. The germline CDR1 and CDR2 sequences are LNHDA and SQIVND (reference sequence). Deletions cut 7 bases from V and 7 bases from J, with 19 bases between. The CDR3 DNA follows: TGTGCCAGTACAGCTATTATGGGGGCGAATGAAGCTTTCTTT. This sequence encodes CASTAIMGANEAFF.

This chain links TRBV6-5 with TRBJ1-3, with 7 bases aligning to TRBD1. The J segment lost 4 bases and the V segment lost 2 bases, leaving 5 bases of the junction unmatched. Germline V CDR1 and CDR2: MNHEY, SVGAGI. CDR3 length equals 15 residues. The CDR3 region has the DNA TGTGCCAGCAGTTACGACAGGGCTGAGGGAAACACCATATATTTT. It codes for CASSYDRAEGNTIYF.

V is TRBV6-1 and J is TRBJ1-6; D may be TRBD1 (5 bases). The germline gives CDR1 MNHNS, CDR2 SASEGT. Trimming removed 2 bases from V and 9 bases from J, with 14 bases in between. This CDR3 is built from 15 residues. This chain's CDR3 is CASSENQGGGSPLHF. The CDR3 nucleotides are TGTGCCAGCAGTGAAAATCAGGGAGGAGGTTCACCCCTCCACTTT.

This chain uses TRBV7-2 with TRBJ1-2; D perhaps matches TRBD1 (6 bases). CDR1 is SGHTA, CDR2 FQGNSA, per germline. CDR3 length: 19 amino acids. V lost 3 bases and J lost 4, with 27 bases in between. The chain's CDR3 is CASSFPGLTQTGRGYGYTF. DNA of the CDR3: TGTGCCAGCAGCTTCCCCGGTCTCACCCAGACAGGTCGCGGCTATGGCTACACCTTC.

This rearrangement joins TRBV27 to TRBJ1-2; 8 bases align to TRBD1. Germline assignment: CDR1 MNHEY and CDR2 SMNVEV (reference sequence). The CDR3 has 15 amino acids. V trimming: 5 bases; J trimming: 4 bases; junction bases outside the gene matches: 9. The CDR3 reads CASSRLQGATYGYTF. CDR3 DNA sequence: TGTGCCAGCAGTCGACTCCAGGGGGCAACCTATGGCTACACCTTC.

The V gene is TRBV30, the J gene TRBJ2-2; no definite D call. Per germline, CDR1 GTSNPN and CDR2 SVGIG (reference sequence). The length of the CDR3 is 12 residues. The ends were cut back, 0 bases at V and 7 bases at J, with 6 bases in the middle. The chain's CDR3 is CAWSVGNGELFF. The CDR3 DNA follows: TGTGCCTGGAGTGTAGGAAACGGGGAGCTGTTTTTT.